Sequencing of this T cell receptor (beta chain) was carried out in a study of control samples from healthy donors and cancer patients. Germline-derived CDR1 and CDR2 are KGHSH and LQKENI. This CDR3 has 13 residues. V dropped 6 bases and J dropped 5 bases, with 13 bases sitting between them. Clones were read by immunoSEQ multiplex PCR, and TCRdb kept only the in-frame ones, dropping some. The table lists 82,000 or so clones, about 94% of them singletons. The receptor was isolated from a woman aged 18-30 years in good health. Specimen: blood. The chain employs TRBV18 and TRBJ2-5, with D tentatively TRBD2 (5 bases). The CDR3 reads CASSWERYETQYF. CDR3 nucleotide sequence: TGTGCCAGCTCGTGGGAGAGGTATGAGACCCAGTACTTC. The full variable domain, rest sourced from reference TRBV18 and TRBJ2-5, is NAGVMQNPRHLVRRRGQEARLRCSPMKGHSHVYWYRQLPEEGLKFMVYLQKENIIDESGMPKERFSAEFPKEGPSILRIQQVVRGDSAAYFCASSWERYETQYFGPGTRLLVL.